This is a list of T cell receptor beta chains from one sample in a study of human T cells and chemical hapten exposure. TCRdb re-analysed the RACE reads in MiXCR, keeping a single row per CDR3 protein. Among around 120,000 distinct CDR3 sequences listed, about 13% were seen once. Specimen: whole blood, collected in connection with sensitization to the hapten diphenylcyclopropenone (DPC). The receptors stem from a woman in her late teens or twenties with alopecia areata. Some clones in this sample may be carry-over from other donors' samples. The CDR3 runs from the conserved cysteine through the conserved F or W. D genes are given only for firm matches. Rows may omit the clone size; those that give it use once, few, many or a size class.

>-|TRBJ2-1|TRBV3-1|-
TGTGCCAGCAGCCCCCCCGTAGGTTTACCCCGCAATGAGCAGTTCTTC
CASSPPVGLPRNEQFF
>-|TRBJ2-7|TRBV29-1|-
TGCAGCGTTGTGGGGACCTACGAGCAGTACTTC
CSVVGTYEQYF
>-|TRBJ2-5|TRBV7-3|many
TGTGCCAGCAGCTTTGGTAAAGCGGAGACCCAGTACTTC
CASSFGKAETQYF
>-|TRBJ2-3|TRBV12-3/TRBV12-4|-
TGTGCCAGCAGCTCGGTGGGCGGGGGCGTAGATACGCAGTATTTT
CASSSVGGGVDTQYF
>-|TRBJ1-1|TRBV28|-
TGTGCCAGCAGGGACACAGGATACACTGAAGCTTTCTTT
CASRDTGYTEAFF
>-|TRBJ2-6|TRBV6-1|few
TGTGCCAGCAGTGATCAGGGATCCGGGGCCAACGTCCTGACTTTC
CASSDQGSGANVLTF
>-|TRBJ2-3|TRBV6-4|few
TGTGCCAGCAGTGACTCGAGTCCCGACACAGATACGCAGTATTTT
CASSDSSPDTDTQYF
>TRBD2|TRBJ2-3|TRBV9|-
TGTGCCAGCAGCTTTAGCGGGGGGATCGACACAGATACGCAGTATTTT
CASSFSGGIDTDTQYF
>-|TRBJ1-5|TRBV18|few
TGTGCCAGCTCACCCTCGGGAGGCCTCAATCAGCCCCAGCATTTT
CASSPSGGLNQPQHF
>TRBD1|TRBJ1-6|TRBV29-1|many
TGCAGCGTTTCTGGACAGGGGGCGGATTCACCCCTCCACTTT
CSVSGQGADSPLHF
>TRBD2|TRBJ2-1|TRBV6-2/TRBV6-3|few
TGTGCCAGCAGTTACTCACTCCTCCCAAGCGGGGACGAAATCTTC
CASSYSLLPSGDEIF
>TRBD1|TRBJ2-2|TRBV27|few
TGTGCCAGCAGTGCCGACAGGGTCAACACCGGGGAGCTGTTTTTT
CASSADRVNTGELFF
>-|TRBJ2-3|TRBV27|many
TGTGCCAGCAGTTTTATTGGCCTTCCCACAGATACGCAGTATTTT
CASSFIGLPTDTQYF
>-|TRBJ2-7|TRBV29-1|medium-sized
TGCAGCGCAATCCGGGCCCAGACCTACGAGCAGTACTTC
CSAIRAQTYEQYF
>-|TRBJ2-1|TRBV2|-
TGTGCCAGCAGCCGACCTCATTCTAGCTCCTACAATGAGCAGTTCTTC
CASSRPHSSSYNEQFF
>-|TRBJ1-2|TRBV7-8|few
TGTGCCAGCAGCCCTCAAGGTGATTTTAAGGATGGCTACACCTTC
CASSPQGDFKDGYTF
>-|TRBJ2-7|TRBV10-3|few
TGTGCCATCAGGGACGGCGCTGAGCAGTACTTC
CAIRDGAEQYF
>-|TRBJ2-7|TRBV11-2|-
TGTGCCAGCAGCTTAGACGGGATGTCCTACGAGCAGTACTTC
CASSLDGMSYEQYF
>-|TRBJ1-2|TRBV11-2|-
TGTGCCAGCAGCCCCTGGTCTGGTGGCGGCTACACCTTC
CASSPWSGGGYTF
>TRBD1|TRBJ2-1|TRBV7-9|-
TGTGCCAGCAGCGTAGGGACAGGGGTATACAATGAGCAGTTCTTC
CASSVGTGVYNEQFF
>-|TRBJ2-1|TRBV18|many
TGTGCCAGCTCGCCATCCCTCTCCTCTGACAATGAGCAGTTCTTC
CASSPSLSSDNEQFF
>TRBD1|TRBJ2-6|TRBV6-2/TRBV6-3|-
TGTGCCAGCAGTATAGGGACAGGGGGCACCTACTCTGGGGCCAACGTCCTGACTTTC
CASSIGTGGTYSGANVLTF
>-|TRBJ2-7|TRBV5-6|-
TGTGCCAGCAGCAGATACGACAGGAGCTACGAGCAGTACTTC
CASSRYDRSYEQYF
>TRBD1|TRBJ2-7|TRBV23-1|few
TGCGCCAGCGCCCCTCAGGGGGAGCCCTACGAGCAGTACTTC
CASAPQGEPYEQYF
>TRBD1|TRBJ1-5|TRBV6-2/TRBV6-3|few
TGTGCCAGCAGTTCGCTAACAGGGGACCGCAATCAGCCCCAGCATTTT
CASSSLTGDRNQPQHF
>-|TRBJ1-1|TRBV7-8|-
TGTGCCAGCAGCCCCACCTCTGTAGCTGAAGCTTTCTTT
CASSPTSVAEAFF
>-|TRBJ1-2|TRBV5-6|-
TGTGCCAGCAGCCCAGGTCCCCAGTCTTTCTATGGCTACACCTTC
CASSPGPQSFYGYTF
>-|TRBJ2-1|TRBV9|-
TGTGCCAGCAGCCTCGGGGACACCCTGAATGAGCAGTTCTTC
CASSLGDTLNEQFF
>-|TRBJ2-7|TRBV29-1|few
TGCAGCGTCCCCATATTCGGTTGTTACGAGCAGTACTTC
CSVPIFGCYEQYF
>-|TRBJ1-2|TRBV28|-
TGTGCCAGCAGTAAGCCCGGGAACTATGGCTACACCTTC
CASSKPGNYGYTF
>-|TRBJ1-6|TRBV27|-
TGTGCCAGCAGTCTGCTCTCCTATAATTCACCCCTCCACTTT
CASSLLSYNSPLHF
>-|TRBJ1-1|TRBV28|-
TGTGCCAGCAGTTCCCACCCTCTGGGTGGAGCTTTCTTT
CASSSHPLGGAFF
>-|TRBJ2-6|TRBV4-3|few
TGCGCCAGCAGTCTAAATTCTGGGGCCAACGTCCTGACTTTC
CASSLNSGANVLTF
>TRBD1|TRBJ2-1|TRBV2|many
TGTGCCAGCAGTGAATTAAGGGGGCGATCTGAGGAGCAGTTCTTC
CASSELRGRSEEQFF
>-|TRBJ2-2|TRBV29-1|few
TGCAGCACCGGACAGAACACCGGGGAGCTGTTTTTT
CSTGQNTGELFF
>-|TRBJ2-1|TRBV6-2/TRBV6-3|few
TGTGCCAGCGGAACAGGTGGAACGGATGAGCAGTTCTTC
CASGTGGTDEQFF
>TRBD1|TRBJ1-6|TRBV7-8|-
TGTGCCAGCAGCCCCCAGACAGGGGGCGGAGGGGTTTCACCCCTCCACTTT
CASSPQTGGGGVSPLHF
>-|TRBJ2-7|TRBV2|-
TGTGCCAGCAGTGATGGAGGACAGTACTACGAGCAGTACTTC
CASSDGGQYYEQYF
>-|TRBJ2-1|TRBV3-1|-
TGTGCCAGCAGCCAAGCCTTCTCTTGGACCTCCTACAATGAGCAGTTCTTC
CASSQAFSWTSYNEQFF
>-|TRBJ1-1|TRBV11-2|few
TGTGCCAGCAGCTTAGAGGCGGGTTGGGACACTGAAGCTTTCTTT
CASSLEAGWDTEAFF
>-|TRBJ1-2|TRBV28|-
TGTGCCAGCAGTTTGGGGGCCCATTTAGGCTACACCTTC
CASSLGAHLGYTF
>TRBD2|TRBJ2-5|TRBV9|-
TGTGCCAGCATCCCCAGCGGGGAAGAGACCCAGTACTTC
CASIPSGEETQYF
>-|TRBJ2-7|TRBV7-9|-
TGTGCCAGCAGCCCCCCAGGGGCGGGGCGAACCTACGAGCAGTACTTC
CASSPPGAGRTYEQYF
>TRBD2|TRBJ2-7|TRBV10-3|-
TGTGCCATCAACCCCCGGTGGGGAGGGGACGAGCAGTACTTC
CAINPRWGGDEQYF